These T cell receptor beta chains were read from a single sample in a study of shared clonotypes between healthy human individuals. Using immunoSEQ multiplex PCR, the repertoire was profiled, and TCRdb retains in-frame clones only, with some absent. This sample has a few million clones, with more than 90% found just once. Sequenced sample: naive CD4+ T cells sorted from blood. The receptor set was obtained from a young man in good health. The CDR3 runs from the conserved cysteine through the conserved F or W. The D gene is left open where the match is weak. The listing skips clone size in some rows; elsewhere it reads once, few, many or a size class.

cdr3_aa | cdr3_nt | j_call | v_call | clone_size | d_call
CASSHGTGGTGYGYTF | TGTGCCAGCAGCCACGGGACAGGGGGCACGGGCTATGGCTACACCTTC | TRBJ1-2 | TRBV5-6 | - | TRBD1
CASSQVRRTGAFYEQYF | TGTGCCAGCAGCCAAGTTCGCCGGACAGGGGCATTCTACGAGCAGTACTTC | TRBJ2-7 | TRBV14 | - | TRBD1
CASSPLAGGPPDTQYF | TGTGCCAGCAGCCCCCTAGCGGGGGGGCCCCCAGATACGCAGTATTTT | TRBJ2-3 | TRBV9 | - | TRBD2
CASSITRPSGNTIYF | TGTGCCAGTAGTATTACTCGGCCCTCTGGAAACACCATATATTTT | TRBJ1-3 | TRBV19 | - | -
CAISEPPGAPHNEQFF | TGTGCCATCAGTGAGCCGCCCGGGGCCCCCCACAATGAGCAGTTCTTC | TRBJ2-1 | TRBV10-3 | - | -
CASSLYAGTSYEQYF | TGTGCCAGCAGCTTATACGCGGGAACTTCCTACGAGCAGTACTTC | TRBJ2-7 | TRBV11-2 | - | -
CASSLAGETQYF | TGTGCCAGCAGCTTAGCCGGGGAGACCCAGTACTTC | TRBJ2-5 | TRBV7-9 | - | -
CASSPMGGQTDTQYF | TGTGCCAGCAGCCCGATGGGGGGGCAGACAGATACGCAGTATTTT | TRBJ2-3 | TRBV5-4 | - | -
CASSVGTVQETQYF | TGTGCCAGCAGCGTAGGAACAGTCCAAGAGACCCAGTACTTC | TRBJ2-5 | TRBV9 | - | -
CASSRTGSQPQHF | TGCGCCAGCAGCCGTACAGGGAGTCAGCCCCAGCATTTT | TRBJ1-5 | TRBV4-3 | - | -
CASSIAAGPGELFF | TGTGCCAGTAGTATAGCCGCAGGGCCCGGGGAGCTGTTTTTT | TRBJ2-2 | TRBV19 | - | -
CASSFQRGPYEQYF | TGTGCCAGCAGTTTTCAGCGGGGTCCCTACGAGCAGTACTTC | TRBJ2-7 | TRBV28 | once | TRBD2
CAWRNPGTGNGKQYF | TGTGCCTGGAGGAATCCGGGGACAGGGAATGGCAAGCAGTACTTC | TRBJ2-7 | TRBV30 | - | TRBD1
CASRDRGFQPQHF | TGTGCCAGCAGGGACAGGGGGTTTCAGCCCCAGCATTTT | TRBJ1-5 | TRBV2 | - | TRBD1
CASSADRGVEQYF | TGCGCCAGCAGTGCCGACAGGGGGGTCGAGCAGTACTTC | TRBJ2-7 | TRBV10-1 | - | TRBD1
CASSGAALNEKLFF | TGTGCCAGTTCTGGGGCCGCCTTGAATGAAAAACTGTTTTTT | TRBJ1-4 | TRBV27 | - | -
CASSRALYEQFF | TGTGCCAGCAGCCGGGCCCTGTATGAGCAGTTCTTC | TRBJ2-1 | TRBV7-2 | - | -
CASSLGQSSTDTQYF | TGTGCCAGCAGCTTAGGACAGAGCAGCACAGATACGCAGTATTTT | TRBJ2-3 | TRBV5-4 | - | -
CASSMTGGVHEQYF | TGTGCCAGTAGTATGACGGGAGGAGTCCACGAGCAGTACTTC | TRBJ2-7 | TRBV19 | - | TRBD2
CASSPGLAIYNEQFF | TGTGCCAGCAGCCCAGGACTAGCGATATACAATGAGCAGTTCTTC | TRBJ2-1 | TRBV7-2 | - | TRBD2
CASSVLAGNSGEQYF | TGCGCCAGCAGTGTACTAGCGGGGAACAGTGGGGAGCAGTACTTC | TRBJ2-7 | TRBV10-2 | - | TRBD2
CASSDPAVSYNEQFF | TGTGCCAGCAGCGACCCAGCGGTGTCCTACAATGAGCAGTTCTTC | TRBJ2-1 | TRBV5-4 | - | -
CASSYLTAQEQFF | TGTGCCAGCAGTTACTTAACCGCCCAGGAGCAGTTCTTC | TRBJ2-1 | TRBV6-5 | - | -
CATSRVAGMGTEAFF | TGTGCCACCAGCAGAGTGGCAGGGATGGGCACTGAAGCTTTCTTT | TRBJ1-1 | TRBV15 | - | -
CAWSAGTPSYEQYF | TGTGCCTGGAGTGCCGGGACACCCTCCTACGAGCAGTACTTC | TRBJ2-7 | TRBV30 | - | -
CASSSRGVVNYEQYF | TGTGCCAGCAGCTCCAGGGGGGTGGTCAACTACGAGCAGTACTTC | TRBJ2-7 | TRBV11-2 | - | -
CASSSRTRTLFF | TGTGCCAGCAGCTCCCGGACCAGGACACTGTTTTTT | TRBJ1-4 | TRBV14 | - | -
CASSLIPALGPQYF | TGCGCCAGCAGCTTGATTCCAGCTTTGGGTCCCCAGTACTTC | TRBJ2-5 | TRBV5-1 | - | -
CASSHDGTGPYNEQFF | TGCGCCAGCAGCCATGACGGGACAGGGCCCTACAATGAGCAGTTCTTC | TRBJ2-1 | TRBV4-1 | once | TRBD1
CASSVGGSSGDTQYF | TGTGCCAGCAGCGTTGGCGGCTCTAGCGGAGATACGCAGTATTTT | TRBJ2-3 | TRBV9 | - | TRBD2
CASSHRTGNYGYTF | TGTGCCAGCAGTCATCGGACAGGGAACTATGGCTACACCTTC | TRBJ1-2 | TRBV27 | - | TRBD1
CASSIVASGPYEQYF | TGTGCCAGTAGTATAGTGGCTAGCGGGCCCTACGAGCAGTACTTC | TRBJ2-7 | TRBV19 | - | TRBD2
CAWSDRSYQPQHF | TGTGCCTGGAGTGACCGATCATATCAGCCCCAGCATTTT | TRBJ1-5 | TRBV30 | - | -
CASSEGQGHSPLHF | TGTGCCAGCAGTGAAGGACAGGGGCATTCACCCCTCCACTTT | TRBJ1-6 | TRBV6-1 | - | TRBD1
CASRTVRSYEQYF | TGTGCCAGTAGGACCGTGAGATCCTACGAGCAGTACTTC | TRBJ2-7 | TRBV27 | - | -
CASSSGLADLQETQYF | TGTGCCAGCAGCTCGGGACTAGCGGATCTTCAAGAGACCCAGTACTTC | TRBJ2-5 | TRBV7-9 | - | TRBD2
CASSTGRFPVYGANVLTF | TGTGCCAGTAGTACCGGAAGGTTTCCAGTGTACGGGGCCAACGTCCTGACTTTC | TRBJ2-6 | TRBV19 | - | -
CASTLVRKVTDTQYF | TGTGCCAGCACCCTGGTGAGGAAGGTCACAGATACGCAGTATTTT | TRBJ2-3 | TRBV5-8 | - | -
CAISAGTTYEQYF | TGTGCCATCAGTGCCGGGACAACCTACGAGCAGTACTTC | TRBJ2-7 | TRBV10-3 | - | -
CASSHPGGAETQYF | TGCGCCAGCAGCCATCCAGGGGGCGCAGAGACCCAGTACTTC | TRBJ2-5 | TRBV5-1 | - | TRBD1
CASSPRQTDTGELFF | TGTGCCAGCAGCCCCCGACAGACCGACACCGGGGAGCTGTTTTTT | TRBJ2-2 | TRBV7-9 | - | -
CGACRGDSPLHF | TGTGGAGCATGCAGGGGCGATTCACCCCTCCACTTT | TRBJ1-6 | TRBV6-6 | few | -